This entry features one T cell receptor beta chain sequence. The antigen is unknown. This entry belongs to a study of T cell repertoires in cytomegalovirus infection. Study-level background: In the study, CMV epitopes included recently identified HLA-C-restricted and well-studied HLA-B-restricted ones. Both CMV infection and a matching HLA type were indicated by public TCR beta signatures.

Whole-study findings and limits: It was HLA-C-restricted CMV-specific TCR beta clonotypes that dominated the response ex vivo. People with CMV and the relevant HLA were identified by cumulative public TCR beta family frequency.

TCRdb used MiXCR to reprocess the reads, holding one entry per CDR3 protein. The sample lists about 770,000 distinct CDR3 sequences, almost 30% occurring once. This CDR3 contains 17 residues. The germline V gene has CDR1 SGDLS and CDR2 YYNGEE. The V and J ends lost 0 bases and 0 bases respectively, with 13 bases between them. This sequence originates from a human donor in good health (CMV status not recorded). Some clones in this sample may be carry-over from other donors' samples. The sample consisted of cultured CD8+ T cells from PBMCs, taken from culture after CMV antigen stimulation. The genes are TRBV9 and TRBJ2-1, with no clear D. Written as DNA, the CDR3 is TGTGCCAGCAGCGTAGAAGGCAGCTTGAGCTCCTACAATGAGCAGTTCTTC. It encodes CASSVEGSLSSYNEQFF.